The 18 T cell receptor beta chains below all came from one sample that was sequenced in a study of human T cells and chemical hapten exposure. TCRdb used MiXCR to reprocess the RACE reads, holding one entry per CDR3 protein. The top ten clones hold about 1.7% of a sample with under 200,000 distinct CDR3 sequences, roughly 15% of them seen once. Time point denoted: patch test 1, 2 weeks after DPC sensitization. The treatment was: therapeutic diphenylcyclopropenone sensitization with weekly scalp DPC. The source material was whole blood, sampled in connection with sensitization to the hapten diphenylcyclopropenone (DPC). Receptors originate from a woman in her 30s with alopecia areata. Some clones in this sample may be carry-over from other donors' samples.

This clonotype has a count of ten or more. The chain combines TRBV7-2 with TRBJ2-2; D may correspond to TRBD1 or TRBD2 (5 bases each). The V and J ends lost 4 bases and 6 bases respectively, with 15 bases between them. The CDR3 spans 15 residues. CDR1 and CDR2 (germline): SGHTA, FQGNSA. The CDR3: CASSWFRDPAGELFF. In DNA form, the CDR3 reads TGTGCCAGCAGCTGGTTCCGGGACCCAGCCGGGGAGCTGTTTTTT.

This clonotype was found a few times. V is TRBV3-1 and J is TRBJ2-6; D unresolved. V lost 0 bases to trimming and J lost 4 bases, with 13 bases between them. This CDR3 is built from 17 residues. Germline CDR1 LGHDT, CDR2 YNNKEL (reference sequence). CDR3 loop: CASSQEGRIPGANVLTF. The DNA for the CDR3 is TGTGCCAGCAGCCAAGAAGGACGGATTCCAGGGGCCAACGTCCTGACTTTC.

In its sample, this clonotype was seen a few times. The V and J genes are TRBV21-1 and TRBJ2-5; the D call in the table, TRBD2, was not verified against the DNA. TRBV21-1 constitutes a pseudogene. This CDR3 contains 15 residues. The CDR3 is CASSKGKVVRETQYF. The CDR3 DNA reads as TGTGCCAGCAGCAAAGGAAAGGTAGTCCGGGAGACCCAGTACTTC.

The chain recombines TRBV20-1 with TRBJ2-7, with D perhaps assigned TRBD1 or TRBD2 (8 bases each). V gave up 0 bases and J gave up 2 bases, with 26 bases separating them. The CDR3 has 19 amino acids. Germline CDR1 DFQATT, CDR2 SNEGSKA (reference sequence). The chain's CDR3 is CSARDGQGAILADPYEQYF. The CDR3 nucleotides are TGCAGTGCTAGAGATGGGCAGGGGGCAATACTAGCGGACCCCTACGAGCAGTACTTC.

Ten or more counts support this clonotype. The genes are TRBV29-1 and TRBJ1-2; D is undetermined. Trimming cost V 7 bases and J 9 bases, with 15 bases left between them. Germline lookup yields CDR1 SQVTM and CDR2 ANQGSEA. The CDR3 contains 11 residues. The DNA for the CDR3 is TGCAGCGCCGGTTCTCAAAGTAGCTACACCTTC. Translating gives CSAGSQSSYTF.

The J gene is TRBJ2-6, the V gene TRBV5-1; D is ambiguous. V was pared by 0 bases and J by 1 base, with 8 bases between. This CDR3 comprises 16 residues. Germline-derived CDR1 and CDR2 are SGHRS and YFSETQ. The CDR3 reads CASSLASGSGANVLTF. In DNA, the CDR3 is TGCGCCAGCAGCTTGGCCTCCGGGTCTGGGGCCAACGTCCTGACTTTC.

This clonotype occurred many times. The J gene is TRBJ2-2, the V gene TRBV20-1; 13 nucleotides align to TRBD2. Trimming took 6 bases from V and 5 from J; bases not matched to a gene: 6. The germline V gene has CDR1 DFQATT and CDR2 SNEGSKA (reference sequence). This CDR3 has 15 residues. CDR3 sequence: CSARTSGSVTGELFF. The CDR3 DNA sequence: TGCAGTGCGCGGACTAGCGGGAGTGTTACCGGGGAGCTGTTTTTT.

This clonotype was found many times. This chain connects TRBV6-5 to TRBJ2-5, with D uncertain. The V gene's germline CDR1 is MNHEY and CDR2 SVGAGI. The CDR3 is 14 residues long. Between the trimmed V and J ends, which lost 4 bases and 1 base, there was a span of 10 bases. As DNA, the CDR3 is TGTGCCAGCAGTTTTAACTCCCCCCAAGAGACCCAGTACTTC. It specifies CASSFNSPQETQYF.

V usage is TRBV30 and J usage is TRBJ2-7; 8 bases map to TRBD2. J was trimmed by 2 bases and V by 3 bases; bases with no gene match: 0. The germline V gene has CDR1 GTSNPN and CDR2 SVGIG (reference sequence). The CDR3 is made up of 12 amino acids. CDR3 in amino acids: CAWSGGAYEQYF. CDR3 in DNA: TGTGCCTGGAGCGGGGGGGCCTACGAGCAGTACTTC.

The chain uses TRBV4-1 and TRBJ1-1, with a tentative D call TRBD1 (5 bases). The CDR3 runs 17 residues. Trimming pared 1 base from V and 0 bases from J, leaving 15 bases between. The V gene's germline CDR1 is MGHRA and CDR2 YSYEKL. The CDR3 sequence: CASSQGGTVPMNTEAFF. DNA for the CDR3: TGCGCCAGCAGCCAAGGCGGGACGGTTCCAATGAACACTGAAGCTTTCTTT.

This clonotype was recorded at least ten times. The chain uses TRBV3-1 and TRBJ1-3; weak D call: TRBD1 (5 bases). V was clipped by 1 base and J by 16 bases, with 14 bases between them. The CDR3 sequence is 12 residues long. Germline CDR1 reads LGHDT; CDR2 reads YNNKEL (reference sequence). CDR3 residues: CASSQGGDRTYF. The CDR3 region has the DNA TGTGCCAGCAGCCAAGGGGGCGACAGAACGTATTTT.

CDR3 region: CASSDSGANVLTF. As DNA, the CDR3 is TGTGCCAGCAGTGACTCTGGGGCCAACGTCCTGACTTTC. The chain joins TRBV6-4 to TRBJ2-6; D is ambiguous. With 0 bases removed from V and 3 bases from J, the gap between germline ends came to 0 bases. This CDR3 is 13 amino acids long. CDR1 and CDR2 from the germline V gene are MRHNA and SNTAGT.

The table lists this clonotype with a few counts. The chain couples TRBV29-1 to TRBJ1-2; maybe TRBD1 (6 bases). V was clipped by 1 base and J by 6 bases, with 9 bases between them. This CDR3 is 12 amino acids long. The germline gives CDR1 SQVTM, CDR2 ANQGSEA. The CDR3 nucleotides read TGCAGCGTTGAAGCGACAGGAAATGGCTACACCTTC. Translation: CSVEATGNGYTF.

The chain couples TRBV29-1 to TRBJ2-5, with D possibly being TRBD2 (6 bases). This CDR3 spans 11 amino acids. CDR1 SQVTM and CDR2 ANQGSEA come from the germline V gene. V lost 7 bases to trimming and J lost 2 bases, with 8 bases between them. CDR3 DNA: TGCAGCGGTGGACTACAAGAGACCCAGTACTTC. Protein sequence: CSGGLQETQYF.

This clonotype was seen a handful of times. The rearrangement joins TRBV28 to TRBJ1-2; no clear D. This CDR3 contains 13 residues. V lost 6 bases, J lost 4 bases, and 12 bases lay in between. CDR1 is MDHEN, CDR2 SYDVKM, per germline. This CDR3 is CASRNVAGYGYTF. CDR3 coding DNA: TGTGCCAGCAGGAACGTTGCTGGCTATGGCTACACCTTC.

This clonotype was observed a handful of times. This sequence joins TRBV7-8 and TRBJ2-1, with TRBD1 matching over 8 bases. This CDR3 contains 16 residues. V shed 5 bases, J shed 8 bases, and the junction held 14 bases outside the gene matches. CDR1 is SGHVS, CDR2 FQNEAQ, per germline. The CDR3 reads CASSPRQGWGTHEQFF. CDR3 nucleotide sequence: TGTGCCAGCAGCCCCAGACAGGGGTGGGGGACCCATGAGCAGTTCTTC.

This clonotype was counted only a few times. The chain uses TRBV28 and TRBJ2-7; D gene uncertain. Germline V CDR1 and CDR2: MDHEN, SYDVKM. The CDR3 totals 13 residues. V gave up 3 bases and J gave up 5 bases, with 11 bases separating them. The CDR3 protein is CASSFRLAHEQYF. DNA of the CDR3: TGTGCCAGCAGTTTTAGGTTGGCGCACGAGCAGTACTTC.

The chain uses TRBV3-1 and TRBJ1-2, with TRBD1 as a possible D gene (5 bases). Germline V gene lookup returns CDR1 LGHDT and CDR2 YNNKEL (reference sequence). The V and J ends lost 5 bases and 12 bases respectively, with 22 bases between them. CDR3 length: 14 residues. For the CDR3, the DNA is TGTGCCAGCAGCTCAGAGGACAATGCGCAGGGCCACACCTTC. It specifies CASSSEDNAQGHTF.